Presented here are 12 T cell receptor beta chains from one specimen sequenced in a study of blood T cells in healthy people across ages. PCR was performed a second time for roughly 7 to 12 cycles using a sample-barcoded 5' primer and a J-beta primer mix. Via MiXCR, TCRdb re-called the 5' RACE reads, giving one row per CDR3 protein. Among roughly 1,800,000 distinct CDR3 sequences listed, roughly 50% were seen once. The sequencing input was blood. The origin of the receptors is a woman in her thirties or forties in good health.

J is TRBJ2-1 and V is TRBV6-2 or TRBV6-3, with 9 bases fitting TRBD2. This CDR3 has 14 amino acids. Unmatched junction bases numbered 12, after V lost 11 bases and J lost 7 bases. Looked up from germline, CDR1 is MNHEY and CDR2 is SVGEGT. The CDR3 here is CAGRGLAGMNEQFF. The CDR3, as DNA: TGTGCCGGCCGGGGTCTAGCGGGGATGAATGAGCAGTTCTTC.

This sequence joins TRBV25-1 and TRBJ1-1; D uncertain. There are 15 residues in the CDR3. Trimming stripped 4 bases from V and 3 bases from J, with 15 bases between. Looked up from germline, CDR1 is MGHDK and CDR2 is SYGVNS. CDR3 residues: CASSVLGSGDTEAFF. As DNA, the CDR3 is TGTGCCAGCAGTGTTCTTGGGAGCGGTGACACTGAAGCTTTCTTT.

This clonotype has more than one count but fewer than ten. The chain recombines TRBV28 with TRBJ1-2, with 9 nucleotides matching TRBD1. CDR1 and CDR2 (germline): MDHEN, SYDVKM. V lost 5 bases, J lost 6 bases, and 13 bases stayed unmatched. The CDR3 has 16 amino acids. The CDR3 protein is CASSPLGRGQGHGYTF. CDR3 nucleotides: TGTGCCAGCAGTCCCCTAGGACGGGGACAGGGTCATGGCTACACCTTC.

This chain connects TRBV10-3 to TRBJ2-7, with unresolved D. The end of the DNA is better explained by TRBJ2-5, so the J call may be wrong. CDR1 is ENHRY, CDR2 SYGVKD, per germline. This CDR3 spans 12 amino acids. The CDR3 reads CAISESFGTQYF. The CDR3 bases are TGTGCCATCAGTGAGTCTTTTGGGACCCAGTACTTC.

In DNA form, the CDR3 reads TGCGCCAGCAGCCAAGATCGGAATAAAGGACTAGTCAATGAGCAGTTCTTC. It yields the protein CASSQDRNKGLVNEQFF. This chain connects TRBV4-3 to TRBJ2-1; 7 positions match TRBD2. CDR1 is LGHNA and CDR2 is YSLEER in the germline V gene. The CDR3 has 17 amino acids. V dropped 0 bases and J dropped 6; count of bases not matched to a gene: 11.

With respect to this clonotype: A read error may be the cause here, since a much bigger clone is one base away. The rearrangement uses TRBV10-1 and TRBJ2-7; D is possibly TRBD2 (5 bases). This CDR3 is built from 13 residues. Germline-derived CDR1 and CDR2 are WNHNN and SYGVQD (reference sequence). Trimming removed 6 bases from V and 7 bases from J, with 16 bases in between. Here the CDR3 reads CASRGPTTGEQYF. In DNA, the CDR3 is TGCGCCAGCAGAGGCCCCACTACGGGGGAGCAGTACTTC.

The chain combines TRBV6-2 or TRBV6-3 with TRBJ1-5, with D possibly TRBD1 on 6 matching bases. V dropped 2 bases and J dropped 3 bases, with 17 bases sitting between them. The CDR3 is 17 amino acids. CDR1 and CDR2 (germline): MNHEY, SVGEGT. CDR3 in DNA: TGTGCCAGCAGTTACACAGGGATAATGTTTTACAATCAGCCCCAGCATTTT. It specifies CASSYTGIMFYNQPQHF.

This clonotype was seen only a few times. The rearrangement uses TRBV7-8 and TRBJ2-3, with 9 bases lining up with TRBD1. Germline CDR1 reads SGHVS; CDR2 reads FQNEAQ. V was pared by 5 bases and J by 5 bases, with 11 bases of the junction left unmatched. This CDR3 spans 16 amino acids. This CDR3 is CASSRPKDRGEDTQYF. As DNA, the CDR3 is TGTGCCAGCAGCCGACCAAAGGACAGGGGAGAAGATACGCAGTATTTT.

The CDR3 DNA follows: TGTGCCAGCAGTTATCCACTCAGTGAGCAGTTCTTC. It encodes CASSYPLSEQFF. The J gene is TRBJ2-1, the V gene TRBV6-2 or TRBV6-3; D not resolved. The germline V and J ends were trimmed by 3 bases and 9 bases, with 9 bases remaining between them. The CDR3 sequence is 12 residues long. Per germline, CDR1 MNHEY and CDR2 SVGEGT.

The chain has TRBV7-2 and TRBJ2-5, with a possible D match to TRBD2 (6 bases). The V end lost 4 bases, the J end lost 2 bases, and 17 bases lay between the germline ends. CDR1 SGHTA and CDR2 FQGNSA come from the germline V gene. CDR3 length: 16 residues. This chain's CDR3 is CASSSGRGAIQETQYF. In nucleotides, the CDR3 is TGTGCCAGCAGCTCAGGGCGGGGAGCTATACAAGAGACCCAGTACTTC.

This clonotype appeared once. In DNA, the CDR3 is TGTGCCAGCGCGGTACGTGGGGGGACTCACTATGGCTACACCTTC. The encoded protein is CASAVRGGTHYGYTF. The gene calls are TRBV7-8 and TRBJ1-2; D perhaps matches TRBD1 (5 bases). With 8 bases removed from V and 3 bases from J, the gap between germline ends came to 19 bases. Germline V gene lookup returns CDR1 SGHVS and CDR2 FQNEAQ. The CDR3 sequence is 15 residues long.

CDR3 protein: CASSPLRAGGRGGYGYTF. In nucleotides, the CDR3 is TGTGCCAGCAGCCCTCTTAGGGCAGGGGGCCGGGGGGGATATGGCTACACCTTC. The rearrangement uses TRBV3-1 and TRBJ1-2, with 8 bases aligning to TRBD1. Germline V CDR1 and CDR2: LGHDT, YNNKEL (reference sequence). The CDR3 runs to 18 residues. J lost 5 bases, V lost 4 bases, and 18 bases had no gene match. Full variable domain (missing parts from reference TRBV3-1 and TRBJ1-2): DTAVSQTPKYLVTQMGNDKSIKCEQNLGHDTMYWYKQDSKKFLKIMFSYNNKELIINETVPNRFSPKSPDKAHLNLHINSLELGDSAVYFCASSPLRAGGRGGYGYTFGSGTRLTVV.